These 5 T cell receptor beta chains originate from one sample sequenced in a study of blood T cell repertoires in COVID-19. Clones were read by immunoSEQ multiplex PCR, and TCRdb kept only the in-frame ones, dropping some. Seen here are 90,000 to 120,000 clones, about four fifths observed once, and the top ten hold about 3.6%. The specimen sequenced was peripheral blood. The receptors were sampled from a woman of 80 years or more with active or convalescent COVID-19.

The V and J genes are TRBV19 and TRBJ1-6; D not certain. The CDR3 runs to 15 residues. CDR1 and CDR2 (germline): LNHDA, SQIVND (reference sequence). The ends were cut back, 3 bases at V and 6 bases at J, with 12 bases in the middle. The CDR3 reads CASSMEGGGNSPLHF. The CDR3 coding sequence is TGTGCCAGTAGTATGGAAGGTGGAGGTAATTCACCCCTCCACTTT.

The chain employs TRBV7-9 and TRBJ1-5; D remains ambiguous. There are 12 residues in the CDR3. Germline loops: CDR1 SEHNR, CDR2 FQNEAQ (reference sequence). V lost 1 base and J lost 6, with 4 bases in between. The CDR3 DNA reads TGTGCCAGCAGCTTAGACGGTCAGCCCCAGCATTTT. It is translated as CASSLDGQPQHF.

As DNA, the CDR3 is TGCGCCAGCAGCCTGCGACTAGCGGGGGCCGGGGAGCTGTTTTTT. The encoded protein is CASSLRLAGAGELFF. The chain combines TRBV5-1 with TRBJ2-2; 12 bases match TRBD2. The CDR3 covers 15 residues. V dropped 4 bases and J dropped 6; count of bases not matched to a gene: 4. Germline loops: CDR1 SGHRS, CDR2 YFSETQ.

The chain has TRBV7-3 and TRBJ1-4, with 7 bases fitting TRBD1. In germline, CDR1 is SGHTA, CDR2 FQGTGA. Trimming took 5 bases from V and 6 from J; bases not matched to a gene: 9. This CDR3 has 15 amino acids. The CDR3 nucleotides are TGTGCCAGCAGCCCATGGGGACAGAAAGATGAAAAACTGTTTTTT. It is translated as CASSPWGQKDEKLFF.

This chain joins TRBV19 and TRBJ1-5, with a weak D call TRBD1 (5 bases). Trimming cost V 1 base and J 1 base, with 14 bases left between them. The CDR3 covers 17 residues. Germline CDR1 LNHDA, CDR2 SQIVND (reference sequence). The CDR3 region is CASSIAGAGRSNQPQHF. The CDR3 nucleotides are TGTGCCAGTAGTATAGCTGGGGCAGGCCGAAGCAATCAGCCCCAGCATTTT.